These 15 T cell receptor beta chains share one sample of origin, sequenced in a study of blood T cell repertoires in COVID-19. Here immunoSEQ multiplex PCR was the method, and the copy in TCRdb shows in-frame clones only, minus some. The top ten clones hold around 4% of a sample with a few hundred thousand clones, 65% to 90% of them seen once. Sequenced: PBMCs or T cells enriched from blood (not recorded which). Receptors originate from a man aged 25 to 40 who had recovered from COVID-19.

J is TRBJ1-2 and V is TRBV2; TRBD1 agrees at 10 bases. CDR3 length: 17 residues. With 1 base clipped from V and 7 bases from J, the junction kept 12 bases outside the gene matches. In germline, CDR1 is SNHLY, CDR2 FYNNEI. Here the CDR3 DNA reads TGTGCCAGCAGTGAAGGACAGGGGGCGGCTGGGGTGCGTGGCTACACCTTC. Translating gives CASSEGQGAAGVRGYTF.

This chain joins TRBV20-1 and TRBJ1-2, with 7 bases lining up with TRBD1. The V and J ends lost 3 bases and 7 bases, in that order; junction bases with no gene match: 8. CDR1 is DFQATT, CDR2 SNEGSKA, per germline (reference sequence). The CDR3 contains 13 residues. CDR3 nucleotides: TGCAGTGCTAGTCGACAGGGTGATCCTGGCTACACCTTC. This translates into CSASRQGDPGYTF.

The genes are TRBV9 and TRBJ2-5, with 13 bases matching TRBD2. This CDR3 has 17 residues. Germline assignment: CDR1 SGDLS and CDR2 YYNGEE. Trimming cost V 4 bases and J 1 base; bases outside gene matches: 7. The CDR3: CASSYGLAGVLQETQYF. In DNA, the CDR3 is TGTGCCAGCAGCTACGGACTAGCGGGGGTTCTCCAAGAGACCCAGTACTTC.

V usage is TRBV10-3 and J usage is TRBJ2-7, with TRBD1 identical over 7 bases. After removal of 8 bases from V and 0 bases from J, the junction contained 4 bases not matched to a gene. Germline assignment: CDR1 ENHRY and CDR2 SYGVKD. The CDR3 covers 13 residues. The CDR3, as DNA: TGTGCCATCCGCAGGGACAGCTCCTACGAGCAGTACTTC. This encodes CAIRRDSSYEQYF.

The count of this clone is one. The genes are TRBV24-1 and TRBJ2-1, with D tentatively TRBD2 (5 bases). Trimming left V 7 bases short and J 2 bases short, with 14 bases between. Germline V lookup: CDR1 KGHDR, CDR2 SFDVKD. The CDR3 contains 15 residues. CDR3 loop: CATSTTRLAYNEQFF. CDR3 sequence (DNA): TGTGCCACCAGCACAACTAGGCTCGCCTACAATGAGCAGTTCTTC.

The chain uses TRBV5-8 and TRBJ1-6, with 8 bases aligning to TRBD1. Per the germline V gene, CDR1 is SGHTS and CDR2 is YDEGEE. There are 15 residues in the CDR3. V dropped 6 bases and J dropped 11; count of bases not matched to a gene: 13. The CDR3 nucleotides are TGTGCCAGCAAAAAAGGCAGGGGGCCGGGGCCACCCCTCCACTTT. Translating gives CASKKGRGPGPPLHF. The full variable domain, completed using reference TRBV5-8 and TRBJ1-6, is EAGVTQSPTHLIKTRGQQATLRCSPISGHTSVYWYQQALGLGLQFLLWYDEGEERNRGNFPPRFSGRQFPNYSSELNVNALELEDSALYLCASKKGRGPGPPLHFGNGTRLTVT.

About this clone itself: This specimen includes other DNA sequences encoding the same CDR3. This rearrangement joins TRBV7-2 to TRBJ1-1; D perhaps matches TRBD1 (6 bases). V was shortened by 5 bases and J by 0 bases, with 10 bases between the two germline ends. Germline values: CDR1 SGHTA, CDR2 FQGNSA. The CDR3 contains 14 residues. The CDR3 reads CASSPGQLNTEAFF. CDR3 sequence (DNA): TGTGCCAGCAGCCCAGGACAGTTGAACACTGAAGCTTTCTTT. Complete variable domain (other parts from reference TRBV7-2 and TRBJ1-1): GAGVSQSPSNKVTEKGKDVELRCDPISGHTALYWYRQSLGQGLEFLIYFQGNSAPDKSGLPSDRFSAERTGGSVSTLTIQRTQQEDSAVYLCASSPGQLNTEAFFGQGTRLTVV.

The genes are TRBV30 and TRBJ2-5; perhaps TRBD1 as D (6 bases). This CDR3 spans 11 amino acids. CDR1 and CDR2 from the germline V gene are GTSNPN and SVGIG (reference sequence). Trimming took off 3 bases at V and 4 bases at J, with 6 bases between the two ends. This CDR3 reads CAWRTGETQYF. In DNA, the CDR3 is TGTGCCTGGAGGACAGGAGAGACCCAGTACTTC.

This clone was found once. The chain combines TRBV4-1 with TRBJ1-2; weak D call: TRBD1 (6 bases). This CDR3 comprises 15 residues. CDR1 is MGHRA and CDR2 is YSYEKL in the germline V gene. Trimming pared 4 bases from V and 2 bases from J, leaving 14 bases between. In nucleotides, the CDR3 is TGCGCCAGCAGCCCCCAGGGGCGCGGGAACTATGGCTACACCTTC. Encoded protein: CASSPQGRGNYGYTF.

The chain links TRBV13 to TRBJ2-1; 7 nucleotides align to TRBD2. J was trimmed by 4 bases and V by 2 bases; bases with no gene match: 5. CDR3 length: 15 residues. CDR1 and CDR2 (germline): PRHDT, FYEKMQ (reference sequence). CDR3 loop: CASSLTSASYNEQFF. CDR3 nucleotides: TGTGCCAGCAGCTTAACTAGCGCGTCGTACAATGAGCAGTTCTTC.

This clone was seen more than once but under ten times. The rearrangement links TRBV25-1 to TRBJ1-2; 8 positions agree with TRBD1. This CDR3 is 12 amino acids long. Germline-derived CDR1 and CDR2 are MGHDK and SYGVNS. V was clipped by 7 bases and J by 4 bases; unmatched bases: 2. The CDR3 nucleotides are TGTGCCAGCACAGGGGGCGGCTATGGCTACACCTTC. Its protein product is CASTGGGYGYTF.

This clone has only a few counts. V usage is TRBV5-4 and J usage is TRBJ1-5; D ambiguous. The CDR3 spans 15 residues. Deletions cut 0 bases from V and 0 bases from J, with 7 bases between. Germline assignment: CDR1 SGHNT and CDR2 YYREEE (reference sequence). The CDR3 nucleotides read TGTGCCAGCAGCTTGGGGCCTCATAGCAATCAGCCCCAGCATTTT. Protein: CASSLGPHSNQPQHF. Full variable domain (missing parts from reference TRBV5-4 and TRBJ1-5): ETGVTQSPTHLIKTRGQQVTLRCSSQSGHNTVSWYQQALGQGPQFIFQYYREEENGRGNFPPRFSGLQFPNYSSELNVNALELDDSALYLCASSLGPHSNQPQHFGDGTRLSIL.

This chain links TRBV10-3 with TRBJ1-2; the D gene is possibly TRBD1 (6 bases). CDR3 length equals 13 residues. Trimming left V 8 bases short and J 5 bases short, with 15 bases between. Germline values: CDR1 ENHRY, CDR2 SYGVKD. CDR3 nucleotide sequence: TGTGCCATCTGGGGCGGGGGCGGGTATGGCTACACCTTC. This translates into CAIWGGGGYGYTF.

The rearrangement joins TRBV9 to TRBJ2-3, with 10 positions matching TRBD2. Trimming at V came to 3 bases and at J to 2 bases, leaving 6 bases not matched to a gene. Germline assignment: CDR1 SGDLS and CDR2 YYNGEE. This CDR3 comprises 16 residues. The CDR3 nucleotides read TGTGCCAGCAGCGCGCTAAGCGGGGGGGCCACAGATACGCAGTATTTT. Protein product: CASSALSGGATDTQYF.

V is TRBV5-1 and J is TRBJ1-4; D uncertain. This CDR3 has 16 residues. The germline V gene has CDR1 SGHRS and CDR2 YFSETQ. V lost 4 bases, J lost 0 bases, and 13 bases lay in between. The CDR3 nucleotides are TGCGCCAGCAGCCCGACGACCGGGTCAACTAATGAAAAACTGTTTTTT. Its protein is CASSPTTGSTNEKLFF.